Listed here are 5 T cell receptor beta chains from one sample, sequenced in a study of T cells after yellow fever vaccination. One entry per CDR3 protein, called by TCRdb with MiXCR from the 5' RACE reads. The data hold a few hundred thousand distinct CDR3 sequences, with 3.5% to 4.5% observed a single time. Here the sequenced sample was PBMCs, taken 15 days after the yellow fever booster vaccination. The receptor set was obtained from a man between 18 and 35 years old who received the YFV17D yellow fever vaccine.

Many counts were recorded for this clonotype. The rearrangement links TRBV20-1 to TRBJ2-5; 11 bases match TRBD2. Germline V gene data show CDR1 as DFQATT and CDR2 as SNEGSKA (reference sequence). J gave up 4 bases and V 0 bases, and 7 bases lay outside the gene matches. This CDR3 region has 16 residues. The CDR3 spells CSARDLMTSGVETQYF. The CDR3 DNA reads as TGCAGTGCTAGAGATCTAATGACTAGCGGGGTAGAGACCCAGTACTTC.

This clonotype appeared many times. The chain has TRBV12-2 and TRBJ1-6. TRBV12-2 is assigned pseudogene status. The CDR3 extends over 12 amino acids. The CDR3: CACRGFTAPLHF. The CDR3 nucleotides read TGTGCATGTCGGGGGTTCACTGCACCCCTCCACTTT.

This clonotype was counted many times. Here the CDR3 DNA reads TGTGCCAGCAGCTTTAGGGGGGCGAGCTATGGCTACACCTTC. Residues: CASSFRGASYGYTF. The rearrangement links TRBV5-6 to TRBJ1-2, with D tentatively TRBD1 (6 bases). Trimming removed 2 bases at V and 4 bases at J, with 12 bases between. CDR1 and CDR2 from the germline V gene are SGHDT and YYEEEE. This CDR3 region has 14 residues.

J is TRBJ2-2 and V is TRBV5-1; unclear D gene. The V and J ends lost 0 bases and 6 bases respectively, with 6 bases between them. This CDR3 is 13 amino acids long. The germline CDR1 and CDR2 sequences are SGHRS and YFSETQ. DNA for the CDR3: TGCGCCAGCAGCTTGGTTCTGGCCGGGGAGCTGTTTTTT. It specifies CASSLVLAGELFF.

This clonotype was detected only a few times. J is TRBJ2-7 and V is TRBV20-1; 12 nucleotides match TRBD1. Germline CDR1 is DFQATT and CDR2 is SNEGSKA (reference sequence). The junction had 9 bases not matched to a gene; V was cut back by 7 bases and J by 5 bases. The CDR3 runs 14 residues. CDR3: CSVQGQGAKNEQYF. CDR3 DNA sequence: TGCAGTGTTCAGGGACAGGGGGCTAAGAACGAGCAGTACTTC.